This T cell receptor beta chain was identified in a study of T cells in Graves' hyperthyroidism and ophthalmopathy. Study summary: The blood sample was taken at first diagnosis, before treatment began.

It was uncontrolled infection, other autoimmune disease, pregnancy or lactation that excluded patients. Researchers amplified the TCR beta CDR3 regions from RNA transcripts. The HTBI set primed first-round TCR CDR3 RT-PCR. TCRdb itself ran the multiplex PCR reads through MiXCR, one entry per CDR3 protein. The sample records about 96,000 distinct CDR3 sequences, roughly 56% being singletons. V shed 8 bases and J shed 11 bases, with 16 bases lying between them. CDR1 and CDR2 from the germline V gene are SEHNR and FQNEAQ (reference sequence). The CDR3 totals 12 residues. The sequenced material came from blood. The source of this sequence is a woman in her 40s with Graves' hyperthyroidism. The V call is TRBV7-9, the J call TRBJ1-5; no definite D call. The CDR3 here is CASRGVGETQHF. The DNA of the CDR3 is TGTGCCAGCCGGGGTGTCGGAGAGACCCAGCATTTT.